This TCR beta chain appears in the sequencing data of a study of identical twins. Study conclusions and caveats: Within cord blood, abundant beta clonotypes carried fewer insertions, but memory repertoires showed no such trend.

Only a few counts were recorded for this clonotype. The antigen is unknown. TCRdb re-analysed the 5' RACE reads in MiXCR, keeping a single row per CDR3 protein. The sample shows about 250,000 distinct CDR3 sequences, 7.5% of them seen only once. This sample also belongs to another study, concerning yellow fever vaccine responses in identical twins.

Specimen: CD8+ T cells sorted from blood. The sequence came from a young woman in good health.

The CDR3 here is CASRFAHSSYEQYF. The CDR3 nucleotides are TGTGCCAGTAGGTTCGCTCATAGCTCCTACGAGCAGTACTTC. The V gene is TRBV19, the J gene TRBJ2-7; D gene unclear. This CDR3 is 14 amino acids long. The germline V and J ends were trimmed by 6 bases and 0 bases, with 12 bases remaining between them. CDR1 is LNHDA and CDR2 is SQIVND in the germline V gene (reference sequence).